This T cell receptor beta chain was documented in a study of vaccination and CD4 T cells after COVID-19. Regarding treatment: 10-day PBMC culture with coronavirus spike peptide pools or control peptides (ViraFEST assay). Gathered ahead of the COVID-19 pandemic (2011-2018) were the CD4+ T cells of the unexposed donor. Cultured CD4+ T cells had their DNA profiled by the Oncomine TCR Beta short-read assay. Genomic DNA was extracted from cultured CD4+ T cells. MiXCR, applied by TCRdb to the PCR reads, yields one record per CDR3 protein. The sample lists 7,500 to 10,000 distinct CDR3 sequences, about 28% occurring once. This clonotype appeared a few times. Its matching antigen is unknown. Germline CDR1 reads KGHDR; CDR2 reads SFDVKD. The CDR3 is 15 amino acids. Trimming took off 4 bases at V and 3 bases at J, with 11 bases between the two ends.

This clonotype was sampled from a human donor in good health. V gene TRBV24-1 combines with J gene TRBJ2-2; weak D call: TRBD2 (6 bases). Sequenced: CD4+ T cells from blood, cultured in vitro. The CDR3 region has the DNA TGTGCCACCAGTGACCGAGGACTATACACCGGGGAGCTGTTTTTT. Translation: CATSDRGLYTGELFF.